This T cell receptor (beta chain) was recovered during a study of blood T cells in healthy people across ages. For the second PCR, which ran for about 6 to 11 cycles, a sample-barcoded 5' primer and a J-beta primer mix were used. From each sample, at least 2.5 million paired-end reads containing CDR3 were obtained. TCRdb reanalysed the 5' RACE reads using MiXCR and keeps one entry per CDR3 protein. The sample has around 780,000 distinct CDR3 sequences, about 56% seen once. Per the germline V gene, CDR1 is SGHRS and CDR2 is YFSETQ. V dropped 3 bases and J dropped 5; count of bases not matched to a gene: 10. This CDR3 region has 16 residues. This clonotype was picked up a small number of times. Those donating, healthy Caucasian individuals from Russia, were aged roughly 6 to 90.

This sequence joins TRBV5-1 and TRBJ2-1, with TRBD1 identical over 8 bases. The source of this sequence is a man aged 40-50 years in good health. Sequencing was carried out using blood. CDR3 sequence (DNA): TGCGCCAGCAGCTCCCGGACAGGGCGAGGAAACAATGAGCAGTTCTTC. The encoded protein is CASSSRTGRGNNEQFF.